The 8 T cell receptor beta chains below come from one sample, sequenced in a study of blood T cell repertoires in COVID-19. Clones were sequenced by immunoSEQ multiplex PCR, and TCRdb holds only the in-frame ones, with some missing. The sample holds about 100,000 clones, approximately 86% seen once. Sequenced input: peripheral blood. These TCRs come from a human donor in a cohort sampled during active COVID-19.

J is TRBJ2-2 and V is TRBV25-1, with D maybe TRBD1 (6 bases). The ends were cut back, 5 bases at V and 4 bases at J, with 14 bases in the middle. This CDR3 contains 15 residues. Germline V lookup: CDR1 MGHDK, CDR2 SYGVNS. CDR3 residues: CASSRDRTPTGELFF. CDR3 DNA: TGTGCCAGCAGTAGAGACAGGACCCCCACCGGGGAGCTGTTTTTT.

In DNA, the CDR3 is TGTGCCAGCAGCTTAGCGCTCGGGGAGCAGTTCTTC. Translation gives CASSLALGEQFF. J is TRBJ2-1 and V is TRBV7-8, with D hard to call. V dropped 0 bases and J dropped 10 bases, with 7 bases sitting between them. Germline V lookup: CDR1 SGHVS, CDR2 FQNEAQ. This CDR3 spans 12 amino acids.

The genes are TRBV5-4 and TRBJ1-5; 7 nucleotides match TRBD1. Germline CDR1 reads SGHNT; CDR2 reads YYREEE (reference sequence). The V and J ends lost 4 bases and 2 bases, in that order; junction bases with no gene match: 3. This CDR3 has 14 amino acids. The CDR3: CASSLTGGNQPQHF. Here the CDR3 DNA reads TGTGCCAGCAGCCTCACAGGGGGCAATCAGCCCCAGCATTTT.

The J gene is TRBJ2-2, the V gene TRBV5-1; 8 nucleotides line up with TRBD1. The CDR3 is 16 residues long. J was trimmed by 6 bases and V by 0 bases; bases with no gene match: 7. Germline V CDR1 and CDR2: SGHRS, YFSETQ. CDR3 protein: CASSLEGRGRSGELFF. The CDR3 coding sequence is TGCGCCAGCAGCTTGGAGGGCAGGGGGCGATCCGGGGAGCTGTTTTTT. The full variable domain, rest sourced from reference TRBV5-1 and TRBJ2-2, is KAGVTQTPRYLIKTRGQQVTLSCSPISGHRSVSWYQQTPGQGLQFLFEYFSETQRNKGNFPGRFSGRQFSNSRSEMNVSTLELGDSALYLCASSLEGRGRSGELFFGEGSRLTVL.

V gene TRBV3-1 (or the pseudogene TRBV3-2) combines with J gene TRBJ2-2, with D hard to call. CDR1 and CDR2 from the germline V gene are LGHDT and YNNKEL (reference sequence). The CDR3 is 14 residues long. The V end was cut by 3 bases, the J end by 2 bases, with 7 bases between. The CDR3 here is CASSHKQNTGELFF. The DNA for the CDR3 is TGTGCCAGCAGCCACAAACAAAACACCGGGGAGCTGTTTTTT.

V is TRBV2 and J is TRBJ2-2; 8 bases are a match to TRBD1. This CDR3 comprises 14 residues. CDR1 is SNHLY, CDR2 FYNNEI, per germline. The junction had 4 bases not matched to a gene; V was cut back by 4 bases and J by 6 bases. The CDR3 DNA follows: TGTGCCAGCAGTGGACAGGGGTCACCCGGGGAGCTGTTTTTT. Translating it yields CASSGQGSPGELFF.

The rearrangement links TRBV5-1 to TRBJ2-1; no clear D. The CDR3 runs to 14 residues. Trimming shortened V by 7 bases and J by 0 bases, and 11 bases separated the two germline ends. Germline V CDR1 and CDR2: SGHRS, YFSETQ. The CDR3: CASRLESSYNEQFF. The DNA of the CDR3 is TGCGCCAGCCGACTGGAGAGCTCCTACAATGAGCAGTTCTTC. Filled out from reference TRBV5-1 and TRBJ2-1, the complete variable domain reads KAGVTQTPRYLIKTRGQQVTLSCSPISGHRSVSWYQQTPGQGLQFLFEYFSETQRNKGNFPGRFSGRQFSNSRSEMNVSTLELGDSALYLCASRLESSYNEQFFGPGTRLTVL.

The chain employs TRBV19 and TRBJ1-5, with TRBD1 as a possible D gene (5 bases). Germline values: CDR1 LNHDA, CDR2 SQIVND (reference sequence). The CDR3 runs 13 residues. Trimming took off 3 bases at V and 9 bases at J, with 12 bases between the two ends. CDR3 sequence: CASSIGGIRPQHF. CDR3 nucleotides: TGTGCCAGTAGTATCGGGGGGATTCGGCCCCAGCATTTT.